These 10 T cell receptor beta chains share one sample of origin, sequenced in a study of blood T cell repertoires in COVID-19. Only in-frame clones appear in the TCRdb table, and some are missing; sequencing was by immunoSEQ multiplex PCR. The table includes about 270,000 clones, about four fifths detected once. The sequenced sample was peripheral blood. The source of these receptors is a woman between 18 and 29 years old with acute or convalescent COVID-19.

The rearrangement links TRBV5-8 to TRBJ1-1, with 9 positions matching TRBD1. The CDR3 has 14 amino acids. J lost 5 bases, V lost 0 bases, and 2 bases had no gene match. Germline V lookup: CDR1 SGHTS, CDR2 YDEGEE. In DNA, the CDR3 is TGTGCCAGCAGCTTGGGGGACAGGGCGACTGAAGCTTTCTTT. This gives the protein CASSLGDRATEAFF.

This chain uses TRBV7-8 with TRBJ2-6; 8 bases align to TRBD1. The junction had 18 bases not matched to a gene; V was cut back by 3 bases and J by 2 bases. The CDR3 runs 21 residues. Per the germline V gene, CDR1 is SGHVS and CDR2 is FQNEAQ. CDR3 loop: CASSLSTLAGTGLPGANVLTF. The DNA for the CDR3 is TGTGCCAGCAGCTTGTCCACCTTAGCCGGGACAGGTCTCCCTGGGGCCAACGTCCTGACTTTC.

The genes are TRBV27 and TRBJ1-1; TRBD1 matches 11 bases. This CDR3 region has 16 residues. The germline gives CDR1 MNHEY, CDR2 SMNVEV (reference sequence). Trimming cost V 6 bases and J 11 bases; bases outside gene matches: 17. DNA of the CDR3: TGTGCCAGCAGCCCGGGGACAGGGGGTAAGGCAGTGATGGCTTTCTTT. Translation: CASSPGTGGKAVMAFF.

This sequence joins TRBV2 and TRBJ2-5; a weak D match, TRBD1 (5 bases). Germline CDR1 is SNHLY and CDR2 is FYNNEI. This CDR3 has 13 residues. V was clipped by 2 bases and J by 3 bases, with 7 bases between them. The CDR3 is CASSERGEETQYF. The DNA for the CDR3 is TGTGCCAGCAGTGAAAGGGGCGAAGAGACCCAGTACTTC.

V usage is TRBV7-9 and J usage is TRBJ2-5, with 7 positions matching TRBD2. In germline, CDR1 is SEHNR, CDR2 FQNEAQ (reference sequence). V lost 4 bases and J lost 11; bases outside the gene matches: 16. The CDR3 has 15 residues. The CDR3 reads CASSYTNSGNSPQYF. The CDR3 nucleotides read TGTGCCAGCAGCTACACCAACAGCGGGAACAGCCCTCAGTACTTC. The full variable domain, completed using reference TRBV7-9 and TRBJ2-5, is DTGVSQNPRHKITKRGQNVTFRCDPISEHNRLYWYRQTLGQGPEFLTYFQNEAQLEKSRLLSDRFSAERPKGSFSTLEIQRTEQGDSAMYLCASSYTNSGNSPQYFGPGTRLLVL.

This chain joins TRBV5-1 and TRBJ1-6, with 10 nucleotides matching TRBD1. V dropped 1 base and J dropped 7; count of bases not matched to a gene: 5. This CDR3 comprises 16 residues. Germline CDR1 SGHRS, CDR2 YFSETQ. The DNA of the CDR3 is TGCGCCAGCAGCTTGTCCGGGACAGGGGTAAATTCACCCCTCCACTTT. This codes for CASSLSGTGVNSPLHF.

The CDR3 nucleotides are TGTGCCAGCAGTTACGACGAGGATACCTACGAGCAGTACTTC. Translating gives CASSYDEDTYEQYF. The chain links TRBV6-5 to TRBJ2-7; no clear D gene. Germline CDR1 and CDR2: MNHEY and SVGAGI. The CDR3 consists of 14 residues. The V gene lost 2 bases and the J gene lost 2 bases, with 10 bases spanning the gap.

The V and J genes are TRBV19 and TRBJ1-6; D uncertain. Germline-derived CDR1 and CDR2 are LNHDA and SQIVND (reference sequence). This CDR3 has 14 amino acids. V was trimmed by 5 bases and J by 6 bases, leaving 11 bases between them. CDR3 sequence: CASSYRGGNSPLHF. The CDR3 nucleotides read TGTGCCAGTAGTTACCGGGGTGGTAATTCACCCCTCCACTTT.

The rearrangement joins TRBV28 to TRBJ2-1; TRBD2 matches at 13 bases. The CDR3 contains 23 residues. Germline lookup yields CDR1 MDHEN and CDR2 SYDVKM. V lost 4 bases to trimming and J lost 0 bases; unmatched junction nucleotides: 21. CDR3 DNA: TGTGCCAGCAGTTCACTAGCGGGAGGGCCTTTGGGGGTGCCTGTAAGCTCCTACAATGAGCAGTTCTTC. This gives the protein CASSSLAGGPLGVPVSSYNEQFF.

This chain connects TRBV18 to TRBJ2-7, with D tentatively TRBD2 (6 bases). CDR3 length: 21 amino acids. Germline V CDR1 and CDR2: KGHSH, LQKENI. The V gene lost 3 bases and the J gene lost 0 bases, with 30 bases spanning the gap. CDR3 sequence: CASSPPIHLASGHIFSYEQYF. DNA for the CDR3: TGTGCCAGCTCACCTCCTATTCACCTGGCCAGCGGGCACATTTTCTCCTACGAGCAGTACTTC.